This TCR beta chain was captured by sequencing in a study of response to subunit inactivated influenza vaccine. Overall study findings and caveats: Authors suggested that a seasonal influenza vaccination recruits few new T cells each time.

This clonotype came up many times. Its specificity is unknown. TCRdb re-called the RT-PCR reads with MiXCR, one entry per CDR3 protein. The sample yields hundreds of thousands of distinct CDR3 sequences, 25% seen once. The V end lost 6 bases, the J end lost 2 bases, and 14 bases lay between the germline ends. The CDR3 is 15 residues long. Source: CD4+ T cells sorted from PBMCs, taken more than 4 days after vaccination. The clonotype comes from a man aged 45-65 years who received an inactivated influenza vaccine. The rearrangement joins TRBV12-3 or TRBV12-4 to TRBJ1-5; a possible D gene is TRBD1 (5 bases). The CDR3 is CASSNRLSGNQPQHF. DNA of the CDR3: TGTGCCAGCAGCAACAGGCTTTCGGGCAATCAGCCCCAGCATTTT.